This paragraph reports one T cell receptor beta chain. The antigen is undetermined. Data came from immunoSEQ multiplex PCR; TCRdb stores just in-frame clones and leaves some out. The sample has approximately 58,000 clones; more than 85% are singletons. Germline CDR1 SGHTA, CDR2 FQGNSA. This CDR3 is 14 amino acids long. The ends were cut back, 5 bases at V and 10 bases at J, with 18 bases in the middle. The source of the sample is a study of OX40 agonist ivuxolimab in advanced cancers. Study-level points and caveats: More expanded clones were found, on average, in CD8+ than in CD4+ T cells.

The sample consisted of CD4+ or CD8+ T cells sorted from blood, taken in a trial of the OX40 agonist ivuxolimab. The J gene is TRBJ2-1, the V gene TRBV7-2, with a possible D match to TRBD1 (6 bases). The receptor's source is an adult with an advanced solid tumor such as melanoma, head and neck, liver or kidney cancer. CDR3 in amino acids: CASSLPPQGGEQFF. For the CDR3, the DNA is TGTGCCAGCAGCCTACCACCACAGGGTGGAGAGCAGTTCTTC.